Described below is a single T cell receptor beta chain sequence and its context. Antigen specificity is unknown. Genomic DNA of every subset was divided equally among multiple immunoSEQ plates. Here immunoSEQ multiplex PCR was the method, and the copy in TCRdb shows in-frame clones only, minus some. The sample contains approximately 2.1 million clones, approximately 95% of which appear only once. The sample is drawn from a study of shared clonotypes between healthy human individuals. Study findings and constraints: Clonotypes that were shared across a handful of donors made up about 5.1% of naive CD4 clonotypes.

With 6 bases removed from V and 1 base from J, the gap between germline ends came to 8 bases. Germline V gives CDR1 LNHDA, CDR2 SQIVND (reference sequence). The CDR3 is made up of 13 amino acids. The sequenced sample consisted of naive CD4+ T cells from PBMCs. Sample subset: CD45RA+ positively selected. This sequence joins TRBV19 and TRBJ2-3, with D uncertain. The sequence derives from a man between 18 and 29 years old in good health. Some clones in this sample may be carry-over from other donors' samples. CDR3 protein: CASRVTGTDTQYF. As DNA, the CDR3 is TGTGCCAGTAGAGTAACAGGCACAGATACGCAGTATTTT.